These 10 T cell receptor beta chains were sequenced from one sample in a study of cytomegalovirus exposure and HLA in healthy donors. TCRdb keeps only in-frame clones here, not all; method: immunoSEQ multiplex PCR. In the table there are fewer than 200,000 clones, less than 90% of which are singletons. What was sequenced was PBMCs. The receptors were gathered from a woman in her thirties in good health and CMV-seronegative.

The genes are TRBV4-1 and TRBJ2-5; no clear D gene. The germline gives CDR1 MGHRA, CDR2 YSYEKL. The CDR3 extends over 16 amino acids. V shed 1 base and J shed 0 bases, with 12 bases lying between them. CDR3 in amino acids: CASSQGAGRNQETQYF. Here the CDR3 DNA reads TGCGCCAGCAGCCAAGGGGCCGGTCGGAACCAAGAGACCCAGTACTTC.

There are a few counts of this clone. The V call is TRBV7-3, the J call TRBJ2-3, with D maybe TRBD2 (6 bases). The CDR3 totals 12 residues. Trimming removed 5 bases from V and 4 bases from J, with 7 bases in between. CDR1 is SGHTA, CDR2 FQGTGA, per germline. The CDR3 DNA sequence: TGTGCCAGCAGCGGGGGGTCAGATACGCAGTATTTT. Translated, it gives CASSGGSDTQYF.

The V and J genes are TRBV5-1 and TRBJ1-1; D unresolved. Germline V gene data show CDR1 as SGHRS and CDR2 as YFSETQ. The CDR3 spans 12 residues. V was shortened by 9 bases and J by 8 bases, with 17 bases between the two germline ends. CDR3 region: CANHSLGLEAFF. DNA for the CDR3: TGCGCCAACCATTCACTGGGATTGGAAGCTTTCTTT.

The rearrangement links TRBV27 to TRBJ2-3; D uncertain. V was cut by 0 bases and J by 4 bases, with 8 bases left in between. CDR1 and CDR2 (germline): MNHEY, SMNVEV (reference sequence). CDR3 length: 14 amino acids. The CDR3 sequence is CASSLSYPPDTQYF. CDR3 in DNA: TGTGCCAGCAGTTTATCATACCCTCCAGATACGCAGTATTTT.

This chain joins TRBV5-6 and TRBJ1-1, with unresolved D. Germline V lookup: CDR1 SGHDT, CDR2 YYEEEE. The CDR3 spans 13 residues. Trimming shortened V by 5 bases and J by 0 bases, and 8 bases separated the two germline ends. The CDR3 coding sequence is TGTGCCAGCAGTCATCAACTGAACACTGAAGCTTTCTTT. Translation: CASSHQLNTEAFF.

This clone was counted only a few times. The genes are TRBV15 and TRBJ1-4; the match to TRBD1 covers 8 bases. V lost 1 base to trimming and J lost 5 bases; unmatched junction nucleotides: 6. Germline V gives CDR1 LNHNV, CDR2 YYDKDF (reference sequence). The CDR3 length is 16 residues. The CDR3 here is CATSRVDRDRNEKLFF. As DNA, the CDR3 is TGTGCCACCAGCAGAGTGGACCGGGACAGGAATGAAAAACTGTTTTTT.

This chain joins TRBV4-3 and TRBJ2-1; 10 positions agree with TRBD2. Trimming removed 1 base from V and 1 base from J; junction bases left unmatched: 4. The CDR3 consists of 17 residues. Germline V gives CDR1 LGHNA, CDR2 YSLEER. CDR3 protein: CASSQAAAGGSYNEQFF. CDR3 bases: TGCGCCAGCAGCCAAGCCGCAGCGGGAGGGTCCTACAATGAGCAGTTCTTC.

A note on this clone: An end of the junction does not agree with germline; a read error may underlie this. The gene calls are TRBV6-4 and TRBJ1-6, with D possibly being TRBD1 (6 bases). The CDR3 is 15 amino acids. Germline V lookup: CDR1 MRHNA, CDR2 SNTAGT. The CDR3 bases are TGTGCCAGCAGTGACTCTTGGGGGCGCGATTCACCTCTCCACTTT. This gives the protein CASSDSWGRDSPLHF.

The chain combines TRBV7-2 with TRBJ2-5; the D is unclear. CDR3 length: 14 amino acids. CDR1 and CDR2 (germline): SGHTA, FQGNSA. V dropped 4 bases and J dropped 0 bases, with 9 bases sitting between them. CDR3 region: CASSSRSNQETQYF. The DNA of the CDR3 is TGTGCCAGCAGCTCGAGATCGAACCAAGAGACCCAGTACTTC.

In nucleotides, the CDR3 is TGTGCCTGGAGTGTAACAGGGGGCCCCACAGATACGCAGTATTTT. It is translated as CAWSVTGGPTDTQYF. This chain uses TRBV30 with TRBJ2-3; TRBD1 matches 9 bases. CDR3 length: 15 amino acids. The trim removed 0 bases at V and 2 bases at J, leaving 3 bases unmatched. Germline V lookup: CDR1 GTSNPN, CDR2 SVGIG (reference sequence).